The sequence of this T cell receptor (beta chain) was determined in a study of breast tumors, draining lymph nodes, adjacent tissues. TCRdb reprocessed the multiplex PCR reads via MiXCR and lists one record per CDR3 protein. This sample has 130,000 or so distinct CDR3 sequences, with 20% to 25% found just once. This CDR3 spans 13 amino acids. After removal of 5 bases from V and 2 bases from J, the junction contained 3 bases not matched to a gene. This clonotype was counted ten times or more. Its antigen remains unknown. Study results and caveats: Data only fit, rather than demonstrated, lymph node origin of most tumor T cells. Luminal-like breast cancer showed significantly higher tumor–nontumor repertoire similarity than basal-like. Tumor repertoires ranked between lymph nodes and nontumor tissue in diversity, with V and J gene preferences. Data fit most tumor T cells coming from lymph node, expanding in tumor.

Breast cancer patients provided tissue from their axillary draining lymph nodes. The chain uses TRBV12-3 or TRBV12-4 and TRBJ2-7; 7 nucleotides line up with TRBD1. This clonotype originated in a female donor with breast cancer. Some clones in this sample may be carry-over from other donors' samples. Material: axillary lymph node tissue. Here the CDR3 reads CASSRQGPYEQYF. The CDR3 DNA is TGTGCCAGCAGTAGACAGGGCCCCTACGAGCAGTACTTC.